Following are 10 T cell receptor beta chains from one sample sequenced in a study of cytomegalovirus exposure and HLA in healthy donors. 60 Vbeta and 13 Jbeta primers were used in PCR. Sequencing was performed with immunoSEQ multiplex PCR; in TCRdb, only in-frame clones are kept and a portion is missing. There are some 190,000 clones in the sample; 75% to 90% occur only once, and 1% lies in the top ten. The sequencing input was PBMCs. The receptors stem from a boy younger than 10 in good health and CMV-seronegative.

V and J are TRBV10-3 and TRBJ2-7; 8 nucleotides agree with TRBD2. The CDR3 loop spans 16 amino acids. After removal of 1 base from V and 6 bases from J, the junction contained 11 bases not matched to a gene. CDR1 ENHRY and CDR2 SYGVKD come from the germline V gene. The CDR3: CAISEYGPGLAGEQYV. Written as DNA, the CDR3 is TGTGCCATCAGTGAGTACGGCCCCGGACTAGCAGGCGAGCAGTACGTC.

This rearrangement joins TRBV5-6 to TRBJ2-7; 7 positions agree with TRBD2. The V gene end was trimmed by 2 bases and the J gene end by 3 bases; junction bases not matched to a gene: 5. This CDR3 is 14 amino acids long. Germline V gene data show CDR1 as SGHDT and CDR2 as YYEEEE. The CDR3 sequence: CASSFDGLDYEQYF. In DNA, the CDR3 is TGTGCCAGCAGCTTCGACGGACTAGACTACGAGCAGTACTTC.

The chain has TRBV15 and TRBJ2-1; TRBD2 might be the D (5 bases). The V end was cut by 1 base, the J end by 7 bases, with 11 bases between. The length of the CDR3 is 14 residues. Germline V gene sequence: CDR1 LNHNV, CDR2 YYDKDF (reference sequence). CDR3 nucleotides: TGTGCCACCAGCAGAGCTTCAGAGGGAAATGAGCAGTTCTTC. It translates to CATSRASEGNEQFF.

The V and J genes are TRBV5-6 and TRBJ2-3; TRBD2 matches 11 bases. V was pared by 1 base and J by 2 bases, with 3 bases of the junction left unmatched. Germline loops: CDR1 SGHDT, CDR2 YYEEEE. This CDR3 is 16 amino acids long. The CDR3 nucleotides are TGTGCCAGCAGCTTGATGGGACTAGCGGTCACAGATACGCAGTATTTT. Protein: CASSLMGLAVTDTQYF.

The V call is TRBV7-7, the J call TRBJ2-2; D is unclear. The CDR3 extends over 13 amino acids. Germline CDR1 and CDR2: SSHAT and FNYEAQ (reference sequence). Trimming cost V 1 base and J 6 bases, with 6 bases left between them. The CDR3 DNA reads as TGTGCCAGCAGCTTAGACCGCGCCGGGGAGCTGTTTTTT. Translation gives CASSLDRAGELFF.

The count of this clone is one. The chain recombines TRBV6-1 with TRBJ2-7, with 7 bases aligning to TRBD1. The V gene end was trimmed by 4 bases and the J gene end by 4 bases; junction bases not matched to a gene: 7. CDR3 length: 14 amino acids. Looked up from germline, CDR1 is MNHNS and CDR2 is SASEGT. For the CDR3, the DNA is TGTGCCAGCAGTGCCGACAGGGTTCGGTACGAGCAGTACGTC. Amino acid sequence: CASSADRVRYEQYV.

The genes are TRBV5-1 and TRBJ2-2; 9 bases align to TRBD1. Germline values: CDR1 SGHRS, CDR2 YFSETQ. After removal of 0 bases from V and 6 bases from J, the junction contained 9 bases not matched to a gene. The CDR3 runs 17 residues. CDR3 in DNA: TGCGCCAGCAGCTTGGTTCCGGACAGGGGTTTCTCCGGGGAGCTGTTTTTT. It translates to CASSLVPDRGFSGELFF.

The gene calls are TRBV11-2 and TRBJ2-7; maybe TRBD1 (7 bases). CDR1 is SGHAT and CDR2 is FQNNGV in the germline V gene. V was shortened by 5 bases and J by 6 bases, with 8 bases between the two germline ends. The CDR3 totals 11 residues. CDR3 protein: CASSQGGEQYV. CDR3 DNA sequence: TGTGCCAGCAGCCAGGGGGGCGAGCAGTACGTC.

The chain is built from TRBV28 and TRBJ2-7; D gene unclear. The CDR3 totals 11 residues. The V and J ends lost 6 bases and 3 bases respectively, with 6 bases between them. The germline V gene encodes CDR1 MDHEN and CDR2 SYDVKM. Written as DNA, the CDR3 is TGTGCCAGCAGCGTTAACTACGAGCAGTACTTC. Protein product: CASSVNYEQYF.

With respect to this clone: The junction does not match germline at one end; this may be a read error. V is TRBV7-9 and J is TRBJ2-7; TRBD1 matches at 7 bases. This CDR3 spans 14 amino acids. Germline V gene lookup returns CDR1 SEHNR and CDR2 FQNEAQ (reference sequence). CDR3 in amino acids: CSSSSSDRTYEQYF. The CDR3 DNA reads TGTTCCAGCAGCTCCTCGGACAGGACCTACGAGCAGTACTTC.